This T cell receptor beta chain was sequenced in a study of patients and donors after allogeneic stem cell transplantation. CDR1 and CDR2 from the germline V gene are DFQATT and SNEGSKA (reference sequence). The CDR3 covers 14 residues. V lost 6 bases and J lost 3, with 18 bases in between. TCRdb itself ran the RT-PCR reads through MiXCR, one entry per CDR3 protein. The table lists more than 850,000 distinct CDR3 sequences, about 20% of them singletons, with 5% to 6.5% in the top ten. The chain couples TRBV20-1 to TRBJ2-7; weak D call: TRBD2 (6 bases). This clonotype was obtained from a human donor who was either an allogeneic HSCT recipient or a stem cell or donor lymphocyte infusion donor (not recorded which). It is not recorded whose cells these are; they may come from a transplant donor. Sample: blood, either unsorted or a sorted T cell fraction (not recorded which). The CDR3 reads CSATPGRGLYEQYF. The DNA of the CDR3 is TGCAGTGCCACGCCCGGGCGGGGCCTCTACGAGCAGTACTTC.